These 29 T cell receptor beta chains originate from one sample sequenced in a study of blood T cell repertoires in COVID-19. Assay: immunoSEQ multiplex PCR; the TCRdb copy retains only in-frame clones and omits some. The table shows under 100,000 clones, with roughly nine tenths occurring only once. The sequencing input was peripheral blood. Every receptor here comes from a man over 45 with acute or convalescent COVID-19.

The chain has TRBV30 and TRBJ1-4; 8 bases map to TRBD1. The CDR3 contains 15 residues. The ends lost 2 bases at V and 4 bases at J; junction bases unmatched: 6. Germline CDR1 reads GTSNPN; CDR2 reads SVGIG (reference sequence). The CDR3 reads CAWSLQGGNNEKLFF. The CDR3 bases are TGTGCCTGGAGTCTACAGGGGGGGAATAATGAAAAACTGTTTTTT.

The chain has TRBV7-8 and TRBJ2-3; TRBD2 matches at 7 bases. The CDR3 covers 18 residues. The trim removed 3 bases at V and 2 bases at J, leaving 14 bases unmatched. Germline-derived CDR1 and CDR2 are SGHVS and FQNEAQ. CDR3 nucleotides: TGTGCCAGCAGCTTCCCCCCCCCGGGACTACCTATCACAGATACGCAGTATTTT. Amino acids: CASSFPPPGLPITDTQYF. The full variable domain, with the rest looked up from reference TRBV7-8 and TRBJ2-3, is GAGVSQSPRYKVAKRGQDVALRCDPISGHVSLFWYQQALGQGPEFLTYFQNEAQLDKSGLPSDRFFAERPEGSVSTLKIQRTQQEDSAVYLCASSFPPPGLPITDTQYFGPGTRLTVL.

CDR3 loop: CACGADSGNTIYF. CDR3 sequence (DNA): TGTGCCTGTGGGGCGGACTCTGGAAACACCATATATTTT. This chain joins TRBV30 and TRBJ1-3; maybe TRBD1 (5 bases). The V end lost 6 bases, the J end lost 0 bases, and 9 bases lay between the germline ends. Germline loops: CDR1 GTSNPN, CDR2 SVGIG (reference sequence). The CDR3 loop spans 13 amino acids.

V gene TRBV5-1 combines with J gene TRBJ1-4, with D uncertain. Trimming pared 4 bases from V and 5 bases from J, leaving 6 bases between. The CDR3 consists of 12 residues. Germline V gene sequence: CDR1 SGHRS, CDR2 YFSETQ. The CDR3, as DNA: TGCGCCAGCAGCCGCGGGAATGAAAAACTGTTTTTT. Translation gives CASSRGNEKLFF.

This sequence joins TRBV29-1 and TRBJ1-1; TRBD1 matches at 11 bases. The CDR3 is 13 residues long. The V gene end was trimmed by 6 bases and the J gene end by 8 bases; junction bases not matched to a gene: 8. CDR1 and CDR2 (germline): SQVTM, ANQGSEA. The CDR3 DNA sequence: TGCAGCGTGAGAGGGACAGGGGGAATAGAAGCTTTCTTT. Protein sequence: CSVRGTGGIEAFF.

The chain carries TRBV25-1 and TRBJ1-6; D possibly corresponds to TRBD1 (6 bases). There are 15 residues in the CDR3. V was shortened by 0 bases and J by 7 bases, with 10 bases between the two germline ends. CDR1 and CDR2 (germline): MGHDK, SYGVNS. In nucleotides, the CDR3 is TGTGCCAGCAGTGAATATAAGGGGGAAAATTCACCCCTCCACTTT. Its protein is CASSEYKGENSPLHF.

The chain recombines TRBV29-1 with TRBJ1-4; D may be TRBD1 (5 bases). V dropped 0 bases and J dropped 4 bases, with 9 bases sitting between them. CDR3 length: 14 amino acids. Germline V gene lookup returns CDR1 SQVTM and CDR2 ANQGSEA. The CDR3 sequence is CSVEDTGGNEKLFF. CDR3 DNA sequence: TGCAGCGTTGAAGATACGGGGGGTAATGAAAAACTGTTTTTT.

The gene calls are TRBV28 and TRBJ1-6, with D possibly TRBD1 on 6 matching bases. The germline V gene has CDR1 MDHEN and CDR2 SYDVKM. Trimming left V 6 bases short and J 7 bases short, with 13 bases between. The length of the CDR3 is 14 residues. The CDR3 protein is CASRQTGSNSPLHF. The DNA of the CDR3 is TGTGCCAGCAGGCAGACAGGTTCGAATTCACCCCTCCACTTT.

The chain is built from TRBV6-2 or TRBV6-3 and TRBJ2-7; 14 bases map to TRBD2. This CDR3 spans 18 amino acids. The germline V gene has CDR1 MNHEY and CDR2 SVGEGT. J gave up 0 bases and V 0 bases, and 4 bases lay outside the gene matches. The CDR3 DNA sequence: TGTGCCAGCAGTTACTCGACTAGCGGGGGGGAAAGCTCCTACGAGCAGTACGTC. This codes for CASSYSTSGGESSYEQYV.

The genes are TRBV2 and TRBJ1-4; TRBD1 is a possible D gene (6 bases). The CDR3 contains 14 residues. Germline CDR1 SNHLY, CDR2 FYNNEI. Trimming took 5 bases from V and 3 from J, leaving 10 bases between them. DNA for the CDR3: TGTGCCAGCAGTCAGGGGCTTTCTAATGAAAAACTGTTTTTT. Protein sequence: CASSQGLSNEKLFF.

The J gene is TRBJ2-1, the V gene TRBV7-3; 15 bases line up with TRBD2. Germline CDR1 reads SGHTA; CDR2 reads FQGTGA. V shed 4 bases and J 9 bases; nucleotides not matched to a gene: 10. This CDR3 is built from 17 residues. In nucleotides, the CDR3 is TGTGCCAGCAGCTCTTCCGGGACTAGCGGGGGGTATAGTGAGCAGTTCTTC. This gives the protein CASSSSGTSGGYSEQFF.

The rearrangement joins TRBV6-1 to TRBJ2-1; TRBD1 might be the D (6 bases). Germline CDR1 reads MNHNS; CDR2 reads SASEGT. V dropped 2 bases and J dropped 8 bases, with 16 bases sitting between them. The CDR3 extends over 15 amino acids. The CDR3 DNA sequence: TGTGCCAGCAGTGAAATTGGGGGCTCTATCTATGAGCAGTTCTTC. Translating gives CASSEIGGSIYEQFF.

This chain connects TRBV3-1 (or the pseudogene TRBV3-2) to TRBJ2-3, with D tentatively TRBD2 (7 bases). V was pared by 0 bases and J by 3 bases, with 22 bases between. Looked up from germline, CDR1 is LGHDT and CDR2 is YNNKEL (reference sequence). The CDR3 spans 19 residues. Here the CDR3 DNA reads TGTGCCAGCAGCCAAGAGTCCCCCGGAGGTGGGGGGGCTACAGATACGCAGTATTTT. As protein: CASSQESPGGGGATDTQYF.

The rearrangement joins TRBV28 to TRBJ1-2, with D perhaps TRBD1 (6 bases). Germline lookup yields CDR1 MDHEN and CDR2 SYDVKM. The CDR3 extends over 12 amino acids. V was clipped by 4 bases and J by 13 bases, with 16 bases between them. DNA of the CDR3: TGTGCCAGCAGTTCCCGGGACACCCCTTCCACCTTC. Translating it yields CASSSRDTPSTF.

This chain uses TRBV4-1 with TRBJ2-7; TRBD1 aligns across 7 bases. CDR3 size: 15 residues. The J segment lost 5 bases and the V segment lost 4 bases, leaving 11 bases of the junction unmatched. Looked up from germline, CDR1 is MGHRA and CDR2 is YSYEKL. CDR3 DNA sequence: TGCGCCAGCAGCCGATCAGACAGGGCCGTGGACGAGCAGTACTTC. Translated: CASSRSDRAVDEQYF.

This clone was detected once. The gene calls are TRBV7-2 and TRBJ2-7, with 7 positions matching TRBD2. The CDR3 extends over 15 amino acids. V lost 6 bases and J lost 2; bases outside the gene matches: 10. Per germline, CDR1 SGHTA and CDR2 FQGNSA. CDR3 DNA: TGTGCCAGCAGAATTAGGGAGGGATCCACCTACGAGCAGTACTTC. Amino acids: CASRIREGSTYEQYF.

This clone was detected only a few times. The CDR3 DNA reads as TGCAGTGCTAGTGGGAGACAGGGGGCGTGGGACACTGAAGCTTTCTTT. This gives the protein CSASGRQGAWDTEAFF. The chain links TRBV20-1 to TRBJ1-1; 10 bases agree with TRBD1. CDR3 length equals 16 residues. Germline loops: CDR1 DFQATT, CDR2 SNEGSKA (reference sequence). Trimming cost V 3 bases and J 3 bases; bases outside gene matches: 10.

V usage is TRBV7-3 and J usage is TRBJ2-3, with D unresolved. The germline V and J ends were trimmed by 5 bases and 2 bases, with 11 bases remaining between them. Germline-derived CDR1 and CDR2 are SGHTA and FQGTGA. The length of the CDR3 is 14 residues. The CDR3 nucleotides are TGTGCCAGCAGCCCCGGTCTAAACACAGATACGCAGTATTTT. Its protein product is CASSPGLNTDTQYF.

The V and J genes are TRBV28 and TRBJ1-1, with 7 nucleotides matching TRBD1. The CDR3 contains 16 residues. Per the germline V gene, CDR1 is MDHEN and CDR2 is SYDVKM. V trimming: 2 bases; J trimming: 0 bases; junction bases outside the gene matches: 6. CDR3 protein: CASSLGTALMNTEAFF. In DNA, the CDR3 is TGTGCCAGCAGTTTAGGGACAGCACTTATGAACACTGAAGCTTTCTTT. Full variable domain (rest looked up from reference TRBV28 and TRBJ1-1): DVKVTQSSRYLVKRTGEKVFLECVQDMDHENMFWYRQDPGLGLRLIYFSYDVKMKEKGDIPEGYSVSREKKERFSLILESASTNQTSMYLCASSLGTALMNTEAFFGQGTRLTVV.

This CDR3 is CASTTPSGGPYEQYF. The CDR3, as DNA: TGTGCCAGCACAACCCCTAGCGGGGGTCCCTACGAGCAGTACTTC. The V and J genes are TRBV28 and TRBJ2-7; 10 nucleotides align to TRBD2. Unmatched junction bases numbered 8, after V lost 7 bases and J lost 2 bases. The CDR3 extends over 15 amino acids. The germline gives CDR1 MDHEN, CDR2 SYDVKM.

The gene calls are TRBV19 and TRBJ1-1, with D possibly being TRBD1 (6 bases). Trimming shortened V by 11 bases and J by 3 bases, and 16 bases separated the two germline ends. Per the germline V gene, CDR1 is LNHDA and CDR2 is SQIVND (reference sequence). The CDR3 has 13 residues. The CDR3 nucleotides read TGTGCCGGCAGTAAAAACAGGGACACTGAAGCTTTCTTT. Its translation is CAGSKNRDTEAFF. Looking up the rest from reference TRBV19 and TRBJ1-1 gives the full variable domain: DGGITQSPKYLFRKEGQNVTLSCEQNLNHDAMYWYRQDPGQGLRLIYYSQIVNDFQKGDIAEGYSVSREKKESFPLTVTSAQKNPTAFYLCAGSKNRDTEAFFGQGTRLTVV.

This chain joins TRBV7-2 and TRBJ1-2; no definite D call. CDR3 size: 14 residues. The V end lost 5 bases, the J end lost 6 bases, and 16 bases lay between the germline ends. From germline, CDR1 is SGHTA and CDR2 FQGNSA. DNA of the CDR3: TGTGCCAGCAGCAGCCGAGGAGGGCTTGATGGCTACACCTTC. Its translation is CASSSRGGLDGYTF.

The rearrangement links TRBV7-9 to TRBJ1-4; D not certain. The V gene lost 3 bases and the J gene lost 0 bases, with 8 bases spanning the gap. This CDR3 has 15 residues. Germline values: CDR1 SEHNR, CDR2 FQNEAQ (reference sequence). The CDR3 reads CASSFGDATNEKLFF. The CDR3 DNA is TGTGCCAGCAGCTTTGGAGATGCAACTAATGAAAAACTGTTTTTT.

The chain uses TRBV6-4 and TRBJ2-1, with D perhaps matching TRBD2 (6 bases). The CDR3 loop spans 13 amino acids. Deletions cut 4 bases from V and 10 bases from J, with 14 bases between. CDR1 is MRHNA, CDR2 SNTAGT, per germline. The CDR3 coding sequence is TGTGCCAGCAGTGGACTAGGGACTGGAGAGCAGTTCTTC. Translated: CASSGLGTGEQFF.

The chain uses TRBV29-1 and TRBJ1-4, with D perhaps TRBD1 (5 bases). Germline loops: CDR1 SQVTM, CDR2 ANQGSEA. V was pared by 4 bases and J by 7 bases, with 13 bases between. This CDR3 is 13 amino acids long. This CDR3 reads CSVGDRGGEKLFF. The DNA for the CDR3 is TGCAGCGTTGGAGACAGAGGCGGTGAAAAACTGTTTTTT.

The gene calls are TRBV3-1 (or the pseudogene TRBV3-2) and TRBJ2-5; 9 nucleotides align to TRBD2. The CDR3 consists of 17 residues. V gave up 0 bases and J gave up 4 bases; unmatched junction bases: 9. Germline CDR1 reads LGHDT; CDR2 reads YNNKEL (reference sequence). The CDR3 loop is CASSQDRRGGARETQYF. The CDR3 coding sequence is TGTGCCAGCAGCCAAGATAGGCGCGGGGGGGCTCGAGAGACCCAGTACTTC.

The chain has TRBV28 and TRBJ2-5; D is possibly TRBD1 (6 bases). The length of the CDR3 is 14 residues. Deletions cut 5 bases from V and 1 base from J, with 11 bases between. Germline V lookup: CDR1 MDHEN, CDR2 SYDVKM. CDR3: CASSQNRVQETQYF. CDR3 DNA sequence: TGTGCCAGCAGTCAAAACAGGGTCCAAGAGACCCAGTACTTC. The full variable domain, in which reference TRBV28 and TRBJ2-5 provide the parts outside the CDR3, is DVKVTQSSRYLVKRTGEKVFLECVQDMDHENMFWYRQDPGLGLRLIYFSYDVKMKEKGDIPEGYSVSREKKERFSLILESASTNQTSMYLCASSQNRVQETQYFGPGTRLLVL.

The chain couples TRBV5-1 to TRBJ2-1; 7 nucleotides align to TRBD2. The CDR3 covers 12 residues. The trim removed 4 bases at V and 9 bases at J, leaving 4 bases unmatched. Germline V gives CDR1 SGHRS, CDR2 YFSETQ. The CDR3 loop is CASSEPGGEQFF. The DNA for the CDR3 is TGCGCCAGCAGCGAGCCGGGGGGTGAGCAGTTCTTC.

This clone was seen only a few times. This rearrangement joins TRBV5-4 to TRBJ1-2, with 7 bases lining up with TRBD1. Germline CDR1 reads SGHNT; CDR2 reads YYREEE (reference sequence). V shed 4 bases and J 3 bases; nucleotides not matched to a gene: 18. The CDR3 totals 18 residues. The CDR3 coding sequence is TGTGCCAGCAGCCCTACGAAGGGGGCAGGGAGTTTCGACTATGGCTACACCTTC. The encoded protein is CASSPTKGAGSFDYGYTF.